Below, one T cell receptor beta chain is given with its context. Trimming removed 3 bases from V and 8 bases from J, with 4 bases in between. Germline values: CDR1 LNHDA, CDR2 SQIVND (reference sequence). The CDR3 has 11 amino acids. This sample is drawn from a study of T cell repertoires in cytomegalovirus infection. TCRdb fed the reads into MiXCR, producing one record per CDR3 protein. The sample includes some 350,000 distinct CDR3 sequences, 15% to 20% of them seen just once. The chain employs TRBV19 and TRBJ1-4; no clear D gene. The source material was PBMCs. The source is a human donor in good health (CMV status not recorded). Some clones in this sample may be carry-over from other donors' samples. CDR3 DNA: TGTGCCAGTAGTATGGCGGAAAAACTGTTTTTT. Protein product: CASSMAEKLFF.